A selection of T cell receptor beta chains follows, all from one sample in a study of regulatory T cells in long-lasting Graves disease. In TCRdb, the multiplex PCR reads were re-called with MiXCR into one record per CDR3 protein. This sample yields fewer than 400,000 distinct CDR3 sequences, of which 15% to 20% are seen a single time; more than 30% belongs to the top ten. The material was peripheral blood mononuclear cells (PBMCs), obtained at new diagnosis, from a patient treated with antithyroid drugs. These receptors came from a female donor with Graves disease. Both conserved end residues are part of each CDR3. The D gene is left open where the match is weak. Rows may omit the clone size; those that give it use once, few, many or a size class.

d_call j_call v_call clone_size cdr3_nt cdr3_aa
TRBD2 TRBJ2-1 TRBV11-2 - TGTGCCAGCAGACAAGGGACTAGCGGGAACTTCAATGAGCAGTTCTTC CASRQGTSGNFNEQFF
- TRBJ2-5 TRBV11-2 - TGTGCCAGCAGCTGGTCGGCGGGCGAAGAGACCCAGTACTTC CASSWSAGEETQYF
- TRBJ1-1 TRBV11-3 - TGTGCCAGCAGCTTACGGTTAGGTGTGAACACTGAAGCTTTCTTT CASSLRLGVNTEAFF
- TRBJ2-7 TRBV28 many TGTGCCAGCAGTTCGGTACTCCTCTACGAGCAGTACTTC CASSSVLLYEQYF
- TRBJ2-7 TRBV30 many TGTGCCTGGAACTCTGGCTCCGTTACCGAGCAGTACTTC CAWNSGSVTEQYF
- TRBJ1-1 TRBV10-2 - TGCGCCAGCAGTGAGCCGACCCGGCGTGAAGCTTTCTTT CASSEPTRREAFF
- TRBJ1-5 TRBV27 many TGTGCCAGCAGTTTAATCCCCACGGGTGGGCAGCCCCAGCATTTT CASSLIPTGGQPQHF
- TRBJ2-3 TRBV7-2 few TGTGCCAGCAGCTTAAGCCCCGAAACGGCGCAGTATTTT CASSLSPETAQYF
- TRBJ1-6 TRBV2 - TGTGCCAGCAGTGAAAGGGCAGGGCAAGGGACACCCCTCCACTTT CASSERAGQGTPLHF
- TRBJ1-5 TRBV12-3/TRBV12-4 many TGTGCCAGCAGCCCAGGGGTCGGGCAGCCCCAGCATTTT CASSPGVGQPQHF
- TRBJ2-7 TRBV11-2 many TGTGCCAGCAGCTTAGATAGGGCCCGAGCCTACGAGCAGTACTTC CASSLDRARAYEQYF
- TRBJ2-5 TRBV7-8 many TGTGCCAGCACCCTGGGAGCAGAAGAGACCCAGTACTTC CASTLGAEETQYF
- TRBJ2-1 TRBV25-1 few TGTGCCAGCAAGGGCCAGGGTGCTAATGAGCAGTTCTTC CASKGQGANEQFF
TRBD1 TRBJ2-7 TRBV7-8 many TGTGCCAGCAGCGCTACCGGGACAGGGATCCACGAGCAGTACTTC CASSATGTGIHEQYF
TRBD2 TRBJ2-3 TRBV28 many TGTGCCAGCACCCAACTAGCGGGAGGGCCCGGCACAGATACGCAGTATTTT CASTQLAGGPGTDTQYF
- TRBJ2-5 TRBV6-1 - TGTGCCAGCAGTGAAGAGGTGAGTGAGCCCTCTGAGGAGCAGTACTTC CASSEEVSEPSEEQYF
- TRBJ1-6 TRBV10-3 many TGTGCCATCAGTGAGTCGGTATCGGGAGTAGGATCACCCCTCCACTTT CAISESVSGVGSPLHF
TRBD2 TRBJ2-2 TRBV28 many TGTGCCAGCAGACAGAGGACTAGCGGGAACACCGGGGAGCTGTTTTTT CASRQRTSGNTGELFF
- TRBJ2-2 TRBV28 few TGTGCCAGCAGCCCATGGTTCGGAGGACCGGGGGAGCTGTTTTTT CASSPWFGGPGELFF
- TRBJ1-2 TRBV5-1 many TGCGCCAGCAGCTTGGGTCTTGGCGGCCACGGAGACTACACCTTC CASSLGLGGHGDYTF
- TRBJ1-5 TRBV6-5 - TGTGCCAGCAGTTACTCGACAGATCAGCCCCAGCATTTT CASSYSTDQPQHF
- TRBJ2-1 TRBV12-3/TRBV12-4 many TGTGCCAGCAGTCCAAAACCGACTAGATCCTACAATGAGCAGTTCTTC CASSPKPTRSYNEQFF